Listed here are 9 T cell receptor beta chains from one sample, sequenced in a study of cytomegalovirus exposure and HLA in healthy donors. A multiplex PCR was run with 60 Vbeta primers and 13 Jbeta primers. The assay was immunoSEQ multiplex PCR, and TCRdb's table has in-frame clones only and misses some. The table records around 190,000 clones, 75% to 80% of them present only once. Specimen: PBMCs. Source of these receptors: a female donor in good health and CMV-seronegative.

The V and J genes are TRBV10-3 and TRBJ2-7, with 10 bases matching TRBD1. This CDR3 region has 16 residues. Per germline, CDR1 ENHRY and CDR2 SYGVKD. J was trimmed by 5 bases and V by 2 bases; bases with no gene match: 9. The CDR3 loop reads CAISERQGARFHEQYF. The CDR3 nucleotides read TGTGCCATCAGTGAGAGACAGGGGGCTCGGTTCCACGAGCAGTACTTC.

This sequence joins TRBV9 and TRBJ2-5; D unresolved. Looked up from germline, CDR1 is SGDLS and CDR2 is YYNGEE. The CDR3 has 14 amino acids. V lost 4 bases, J lost 5 bases, and 15 bases lay in between. The CDR3 is CASSPDGSRETQYF. As DNA, the CDR3 is TGTGCCAGCAGCCCTGATGGTAGTCGCGAGACCCAGTACTTC.

This chain joins TRBV25-1 and TRBJ1-2, with D maybe TRBD1 (5 bases). Trimming removed 4 bases from V and 4 bases from J, with 7 bases in between. CDR3 length: 12 amino acids. The germline CDR1 and CDR2 sequences are MGHDK and SYGVNS. The CDR3 bases are TGTGCCAGCAGTGCGGGGGGCTATGGCTACACCTTC. This sequence encodes CASSAGGYGYTF.

V and J are TRBV11-2 and TRBJ1-2; 10 bases are shared with TRBD1. This CDR3 has 15 residues. Trimming at V came to 6 bases and at J to 7 bases, leaving 11 bases not matched to a gene. Germline assignment: CDR1 SGHAT and CDR2 FQNNGV. As DNA, the CDR3 is TGTGCCAGCAGACCAATCGACAGGGGGCGAATTGGCTACACCTTC. This sequence encodes CASRPIDRGRIGYTF.

The chain uses TRBV19 and TRBJ1-2; D might be TRBD1 (5 bases). V was cut by 5 bases and J by 8 bases, with 18 bases left in between. Germline V gene data show CDR1 as LNHDA and CDR2 as SQIVND (reference sequence). The CDR3 sequence is 14 residues long. The chain's CDR3 is CASSGQWEGAGYTF. CDR3 bases: TGTGCCAGTAGTGGACAATGGGAAGGGGCGGGCTACACCTTC.

V gene TRBV7-9 combines with J gene TRBJ2-2; maybe TRBD1 (5 bases). The V and J ends lost 3 bases and 1 base respectively, with 9 bases between them. Looked up from germline, CDR1 is SEHNR and CDR2 is FQNEAQ (reference sequence). The length of the CDR3 is 15 residues. DNA of the CDR3: TGTGCCAGCAGCTTGTCAGGGATGAACACCGGGGAGCTGTTTTTT. Translated, it gives CASSLSGMNTGELFF.

This chain uses TRBV12-5 with TRBJ1-2, with TRBD1 matching over 11 bases. Germline lookup yields CDR1 LGHNT and CDR2 FRNRAP. The CDR3 length is 12 residues. J gave up 13 bases and V 1 base, and 2 bases lay outside the gene matches. CDR3 residues: CASGLDGTGGTF. CDR3 DNA sequence: TGTGCTAGTGGTTTGGACGGGACAGGGGGCACCTTC.

This rearrangement joins TRBV4-1 to TRBJ2-7; 9 positions match TRBD2. The junction had 6 bases not matched to a gene; V was cut back by 6 bases and J by 0 bases. The CDR3 contains 15 residues. Germline lookup yields CDR1 MGHRA and CDR2 YSYEKL. The CDR3 reads CASRYPSGASYEQYF. The CDR3 DNA sequence: TGCGCCAGCAGGTACCCTAGCGGGGCCTCCTACGAGCAGTACTTC.

DNA for the CDR3: TGTGCCAGCAGTGAAGAGAGACAGGGATTAGGCAATCAGCCCCAGCATTTT. Protein: CASSEERQGLGNQPQHF. The chain combines TRBV2 with TRBJ1-5; 7 positions match TRBD1. Germline V gene lookup returns CDR1 SNHLY and CDR2 FYNNEI. The CDR3 runs to 17 residues. J was trimmed by 2 bases and V by 1 base; bases with no gene match: 8. Complete variable domain (other parts from reference TRBV2 and TRBJ1-5): EPEVTQTPSHQVTQMGQEVILRCVPISNHLYFYWYRQILGQKVEFLVSFYNNEISEKSEIFDDQFSVERPDGSNFTLKIRSTKLEDSAMYFCASSEERQGLGNQPQHFGDGTRLSIL.